This TCR beta chain emerged from a study of blood T cell repertoires in COVID-19. The CDR3 contains 17 residues. Germline V gene lookup returns CDR1 MNHNY and CDR2 SVGAGI (reference sequence). Between the trimmed V and J ends, which lost 5 bases and 0 bases, there was a span of 16 bases. The protocol was immunoSEQ multiplex PCR, while the TCRdb copy is restricted to in-frame clones and leaves out a portion. The table records 350,000 to 500,000 clones, roughly 88% of them present only once. Sample: PBMCs or T cells enriched from blood (not recorded which). The receptor was derived from a woman aged 18-29 years who had been exposed to COVID-19. The chain is built from TRBV6-6 and TRBJ1-4; the D is unclear. The CDR3 is CASSRAGGIATNEKLFF. The CDR3 DNA follows: TGTGCCAGCAGTCGGGCGGGAGGGATTGCAACTAATGAAAAACTGTTTTTT.